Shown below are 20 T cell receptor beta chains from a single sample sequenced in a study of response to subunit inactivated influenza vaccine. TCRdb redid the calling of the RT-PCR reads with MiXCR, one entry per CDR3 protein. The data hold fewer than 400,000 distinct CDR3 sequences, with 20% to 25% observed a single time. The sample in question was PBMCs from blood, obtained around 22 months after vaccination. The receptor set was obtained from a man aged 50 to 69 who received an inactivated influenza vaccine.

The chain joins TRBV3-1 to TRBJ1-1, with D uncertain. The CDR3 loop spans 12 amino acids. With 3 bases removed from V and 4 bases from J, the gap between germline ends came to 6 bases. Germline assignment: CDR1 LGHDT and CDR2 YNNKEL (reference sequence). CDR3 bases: TGTGCCAGCAGCCACGGCCTCACTGAAGCTTTCTTT. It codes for CASSHGLTEAFF.

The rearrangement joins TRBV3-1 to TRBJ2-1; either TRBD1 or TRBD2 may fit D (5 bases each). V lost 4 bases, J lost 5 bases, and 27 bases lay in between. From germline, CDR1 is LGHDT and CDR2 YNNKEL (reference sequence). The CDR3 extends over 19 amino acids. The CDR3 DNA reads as TGTGCCAGCAGCCCCCCCGTAGGGTATGGGGGTTCGATGAACAATGAGCAGTTCTTC. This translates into CASSPPVGYGGSMNNEQFF.

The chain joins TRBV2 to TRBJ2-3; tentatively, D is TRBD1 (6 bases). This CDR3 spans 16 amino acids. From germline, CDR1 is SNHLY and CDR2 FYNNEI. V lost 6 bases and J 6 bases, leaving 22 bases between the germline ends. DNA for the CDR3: TGTGCCAGCAGACCTACAGGGTTAAGAATTGGGGATACGCAGTATTTT. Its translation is CASRPTGLRIGDTQYF. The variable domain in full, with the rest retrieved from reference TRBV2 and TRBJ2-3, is EPEVTQTPSHQVTQMGQEVILRCVPISNHLYFYWYRQILGQKVEFLVSFYNNEISEKSEIFDDQFSVERPDGSNFTLKIRSTKLEDSAMYFCASRPTGLRIGDTQYFGPGTRLTVL.

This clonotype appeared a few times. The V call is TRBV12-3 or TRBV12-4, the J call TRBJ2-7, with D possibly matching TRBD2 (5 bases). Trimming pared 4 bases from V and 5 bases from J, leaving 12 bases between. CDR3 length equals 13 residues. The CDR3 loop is CASSSRVWDEQYF. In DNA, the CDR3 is TGTGCCAGCAGTTCGAGGGTGTGGGACGAGCAGTACTTC.

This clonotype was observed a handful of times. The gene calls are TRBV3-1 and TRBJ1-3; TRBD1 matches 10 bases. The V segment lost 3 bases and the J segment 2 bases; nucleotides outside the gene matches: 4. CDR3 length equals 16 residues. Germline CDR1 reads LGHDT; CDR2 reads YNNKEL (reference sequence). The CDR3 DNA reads TGTGCCAGCAGCCATTCGACAGGGGGCCCTGGAAACACCATATATTTT. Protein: CASSHSTGGPGNTIYF.

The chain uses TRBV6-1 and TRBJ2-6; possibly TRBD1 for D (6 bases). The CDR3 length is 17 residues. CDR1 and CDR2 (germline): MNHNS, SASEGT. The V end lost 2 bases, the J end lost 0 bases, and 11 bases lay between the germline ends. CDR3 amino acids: CASSEQGFHSGANVLTF. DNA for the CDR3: TGTGCCAGCAGTGAACAGGGGTTCCACTCTGGGGCCAACGTCCTGACTTTC.

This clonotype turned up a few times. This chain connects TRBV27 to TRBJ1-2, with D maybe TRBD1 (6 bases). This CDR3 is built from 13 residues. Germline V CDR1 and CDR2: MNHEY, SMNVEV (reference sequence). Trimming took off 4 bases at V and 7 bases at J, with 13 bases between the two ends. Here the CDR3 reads CASSSLDSLGYTF. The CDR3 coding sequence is TGTGCCAGCAGTTCCTTGGACAGCCTTGGCTACACCTTC.

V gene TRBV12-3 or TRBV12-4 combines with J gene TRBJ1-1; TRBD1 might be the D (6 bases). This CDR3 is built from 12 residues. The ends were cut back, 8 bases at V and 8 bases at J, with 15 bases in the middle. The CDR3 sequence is CASSPGRGEAFF. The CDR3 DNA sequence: TGTGCCAGCTCTCCTGGAAGGGGGGAAGCTTTCTTT.

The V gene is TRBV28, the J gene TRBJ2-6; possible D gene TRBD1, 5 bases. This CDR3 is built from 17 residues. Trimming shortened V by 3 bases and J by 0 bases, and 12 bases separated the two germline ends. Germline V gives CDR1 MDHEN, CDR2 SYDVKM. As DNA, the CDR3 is TGTGCCAGCAGTTTCGCGCAGGGCAGCTCTGGGGCCAACGTCCTGACTTTC. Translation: CASSFAQGSSGANVLTF.

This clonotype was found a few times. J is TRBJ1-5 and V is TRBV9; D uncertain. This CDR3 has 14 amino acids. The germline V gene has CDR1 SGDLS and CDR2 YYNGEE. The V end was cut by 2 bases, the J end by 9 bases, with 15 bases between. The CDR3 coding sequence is TGTGCCAGCAGCGTCCACCTGGAGGGAGGGCCCCAGCATTTT. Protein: CASSVHLEGGPQHF.

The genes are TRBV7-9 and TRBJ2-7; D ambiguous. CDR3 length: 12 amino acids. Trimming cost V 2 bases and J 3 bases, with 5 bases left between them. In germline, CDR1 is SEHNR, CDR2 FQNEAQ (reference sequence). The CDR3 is CASSLKDYEQYF. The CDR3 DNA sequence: TGTGCCAGCAGCTTAAAAGACTACGAGCAGTACTTC.

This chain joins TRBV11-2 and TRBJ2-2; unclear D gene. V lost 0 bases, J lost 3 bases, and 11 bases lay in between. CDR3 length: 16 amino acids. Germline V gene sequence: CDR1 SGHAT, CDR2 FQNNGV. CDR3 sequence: CASSLDRWPDTGELFF. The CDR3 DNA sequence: TGTGCCAGCAGCTTAGATCGCTGGCCCGACACCGGGGAGCTGTTTTTT. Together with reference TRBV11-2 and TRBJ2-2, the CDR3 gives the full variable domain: EAGVAQSPRYKIIEKRQSVAFWCNPISGHATLYWYQQILGQGPKLLIQFQNNGVVDDSQLPKDRFSAERLKGVDSTLKIQPAKLEDSAVYLCASSLDRWPDTGELFFGEGSRLTVL.

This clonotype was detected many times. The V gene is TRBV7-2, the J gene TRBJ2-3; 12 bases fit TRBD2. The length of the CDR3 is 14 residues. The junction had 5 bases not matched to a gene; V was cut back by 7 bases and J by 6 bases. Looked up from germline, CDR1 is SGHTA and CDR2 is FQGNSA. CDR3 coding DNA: TGTGCCAGCAAACTAGCGGGAGGTAGTGATACGCAGTATTTT. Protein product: CASKLAGGSDTQYF.

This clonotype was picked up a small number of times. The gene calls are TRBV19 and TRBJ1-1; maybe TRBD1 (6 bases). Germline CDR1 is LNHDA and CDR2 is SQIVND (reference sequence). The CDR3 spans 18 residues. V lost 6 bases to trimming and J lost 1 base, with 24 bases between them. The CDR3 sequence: CASRTGEQGPNPNTEAFF. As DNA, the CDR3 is TGTGCCAGTAGGACGGGGGAACAGGGTCCGAACCCGAACACTGAAGCTTTCTTT.

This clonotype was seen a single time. CDR3 in amino acids: CSAEGQGPSQTQYF. The CDR3 bases are TGCAGTGCAGAAGGACAGGGTCCGTCTCAGACCCAGTACTTC. The J gene is TRBJ2-5, the V gene TRBV20-1; 8 bases are shared with TRBD1. Germline-derived CDR1 and CDR2 are DFQATT and SNEGSKA (reference sequence). The CDR3 consists of 14 residues. J lost 6 bases, V lost 6 bases, and 12 bases had no gene match.

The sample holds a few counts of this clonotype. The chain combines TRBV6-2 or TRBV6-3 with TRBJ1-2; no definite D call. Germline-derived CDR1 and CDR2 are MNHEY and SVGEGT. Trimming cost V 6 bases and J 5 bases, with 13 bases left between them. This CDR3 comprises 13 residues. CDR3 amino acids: CASSNGREYGYTF. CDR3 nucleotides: TGTGCCAGCAGCAACGGGAGGGAGTATGGCTACACCTTC.

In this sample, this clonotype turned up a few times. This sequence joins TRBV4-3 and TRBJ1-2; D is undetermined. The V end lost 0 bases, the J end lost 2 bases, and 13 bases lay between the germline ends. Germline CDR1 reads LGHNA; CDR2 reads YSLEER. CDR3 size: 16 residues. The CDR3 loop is CASSQDPWTGNYGYTF. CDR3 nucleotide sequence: TGCGCCAGCAGCCAAGATCCTTGGACGGGGAACTATGGCTACACCTTC.

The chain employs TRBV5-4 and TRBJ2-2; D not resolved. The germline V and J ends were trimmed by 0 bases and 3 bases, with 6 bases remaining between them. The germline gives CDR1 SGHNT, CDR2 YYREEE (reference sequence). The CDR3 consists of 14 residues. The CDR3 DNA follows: TGTGCCAGCAGCTTGGAATGGGACACCGGGGAGCTGTTTTTT. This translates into CASSLEWDTGELFF.

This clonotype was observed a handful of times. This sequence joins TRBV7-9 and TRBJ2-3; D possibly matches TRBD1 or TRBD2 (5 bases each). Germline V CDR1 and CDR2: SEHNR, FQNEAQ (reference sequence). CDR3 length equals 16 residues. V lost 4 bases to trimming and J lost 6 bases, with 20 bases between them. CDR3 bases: TGTGCCAGCAGCTCCCTCCGGGACGGAGCGTGGGATACGCAGTATTTT. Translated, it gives CASSSLRDGAWDTQYF. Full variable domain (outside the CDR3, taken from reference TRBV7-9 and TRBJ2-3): DTGVSQNPRHKITKRGQNVTFRCDPISEHNRLYWYRQTLGQGPEFLTYFQNEAQLEKSRLLSDRFSAERPKGSFSTLEIQRTEQGDSAMYLCASSSLRDGAWDTQYFGPGTRLTVL.

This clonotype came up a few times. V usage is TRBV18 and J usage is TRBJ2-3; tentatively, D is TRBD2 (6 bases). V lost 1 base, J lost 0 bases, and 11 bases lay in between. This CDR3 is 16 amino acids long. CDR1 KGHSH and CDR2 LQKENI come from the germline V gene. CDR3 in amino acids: CASSPRLDPSTDTQYF. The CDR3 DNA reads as TGTGCCAGCTCACCACGACTAGACCCTAGCACAGATACGCAGTATTTT.